The source of this T cell receptor (beta chain) is a study of T cells in localized non-small cell lung cancer. TCRdb keeps only in-frame clones here, not all; method: immunoSEQ multiplex PCR. The sample lists roughly 48,000 clones, approximately 80% occurring once. This clone was seen only once. Looked up from germline, CDR1 is MDHEN and CDR2 is SYDVKM. The germline V and J ends were trimmed by 2 bases and 8 bases, with 6 bases remaining between them. There are 11 residues in the CDR3. Sample: peripheral blood, taken before any cancer treatment. The TCR originated in a man aged 40 to 70 with stage I squamous cell lung carcinoma. The V gene is TRBV28, the J gene TRBJ1-1; D remains unclear. As DNA, the CDR3 is TGTGCCAGCAGTTTAACGAGGGAAGCTTTCTTT. Translating it yields CASSLTREAFF. Filled out from reference TRBV28 and TRBJ1-1, the complete variable domain reads DVKVTQSSRYLVKRTGEKVFLECVQDMDHENMFWYRQDPGLGLRLIYFSYDVKMKEKGDIPEGYSVSREKKERFSLILESASTNQTSMYLCASSLTREAFFGQGTRLTVV.